A selection of T cell receptor beta chains follows, all from one sample in a study of post-analysis software for immune sequencing data. TCRdb recomputed calls from the PCR reads with MiXCR, one row per CDR3 protein. The sample lists under 900,000 distinct CDR3 sequences; under 70% were seen once. The sequencing sample was made of blood. The receptor set was obtained from a girl aged 5-17 years with multiple sclerosis. CDR3s include the opening cysteine and the closing phenylalanine or tryptophan. The D gene is left open where the match is weak. Size values are once, few and many counts, or a class for expanded clones, and some rows have none.

abundance	v_gene	d_gene	j_gene	CDR3nt	CDR3aa
-	TRBV18	-	TRBJ2-1	TGTGCCAGCTCATCCGAGGACTGGGAGCAGTTCTTC	CASSSEDWEQFF
-	TRBV10-3	TRBD1	TRBJ2-7	TGTGCCATCAGTGGGGGACAGGGGGACGAGCAGTACTTC	CAISGGQGDEQYF
few	TRBV20-1	-	TRBJ2-7	TGCAGTGCTAGACGAGAAACCCTACGAGGGCAGTACTTC	CSARRETLRGQYF
-	TRBV7-2	-	TRBJ2-7	TGTGCCAGCAGTCTCTTCCCCGCGGTGAACTACGAGCAGTACTTC	CASSLFPAVNYEQYF
-	TRBV20-1	TRBD2	TRBJ2-7	TGCAGTGCTAGCCGGACTAGTCTCTACGAGCAGTACTTC	CSASRTSLYEQYF
-	TRBV7-6	-	TRBJ2-1	TGTGCCAGCAGCTTGCGGGTACATGAGCAGTTCTTC	CASSLRVHEQFF
few	TRBV7-9	-	TRBJ2-5	TGTGCCAGCAGCCCCGGGGATCGGCAAGAGACCCAGTACTTC	CASSPGDRQETQYF
-	TRBV20-1	-	TRBJ2-4	TGCAGTGCTAGAGGGAGTTTGGGGACGCCCAAAAACATTCAGTACTTC	CSARGSLGTPKNIQYF
few	TRBV6-5	-	TRBJ2-7	TGTGCCAGCAGTTACACCTACGACCGAACTTACGAGCAGTACTTC	CASSYTYDRTYEQYF
-	TRBV20-1	TRBD2	TRBJ2-1	TGCAGTGGGGTAGCTGCGGGAGGGATAAATGAGCAGTTCTTC	CSGVAAGGINEQFF
-	TRBV21-1	-	TRBJ1-5	TGTGCCAGCAGCGCACGGACGGTCGATAGCAATCAGCCCCAGCATTTT	CASSARTVDSNQPQHF
few	TRBV20-1	TRBD1	TRBJ2-1	TGCAGTGCCGCCGGGACAGCAAACAATGAGCAGTTCTTC	CSAAGTANNEQFF
-	TRBV9	-	TRBJ2-7	TGTGCCAGCAGCGTAGCCATGACCTACGAGCAGTACTTC	CASSVAMTYEQYF
-	TRBV14	-	TRBJ2-2	TGTGCCAGCAGCCCCCGGGGGTTTGGGGAGCTGTTTTTT	CASSPRGFGELFF
-	TRBV28	-	TRBJ2-7	TGTGCCAGCAGTCCTCCTCGACAGGCTACCTACGAGCAGTACTTC	CASSPPRQATYEQYF
once	TRBV6-6	-	TRBJ2-1	TGTGCCAGCAGTCCCCGGACTCCAGGCCCTTACAATGAGCAGTTCTTC	CASSPRTPGPYNEQFF
-	TRBV2	TRBD2	TRBJ2-3	TGTGTCAGCATTCGGGGACTAGCGGGAACAGATACGCAGTATTTT	CVSIRGLAGTDTQYF
-	TRBV29-1	-	TRBJ2-3	TGCAGCGTGGGGGGGGGCGGGAGCCCCACAGATACGCAGTATTTT	CSVGGGGSPTDTQYF
-	TRBV7-2	TRBD2	TRBJ2-1	TGTGCCAGCAGCAAGGGGACTAGCGTAAATGAGCAGTTCTTC	CASSKGTSVNEQFF
-	TRBV4-1	-	TRBJ2-1	TGCGCCAGCAGCCAAGATCAAGGGGGAGCTCAGGACAATGAGCAGTTCTTC	CASSQDQGGAQDNEQFF
-	TRBV10-3	-	TRBJ1-5	TGTGCCATCAGTGACAGGGGTCGGCCCCAGCATTTT	CAISDRGRPQHF
-	TRBV18	-	TRBJ2-5	TGTGCCAGCTCACACCAGCGGGCACAAGAGACCCAGTACTTC	CASSHQRAQETQYF
-	TRBV19	-	TRBJ2-6	TGTGCCAGTAGTACTTACCTGCTCAGGGTTTCCAACTCTGGGGCCAACGTCCTGACTTTC	CASSTYLLRVSNSGANVLTF
few	TRBV7-2	-	TRBJ2-3	TGTGCCAGCAGCTTGGGTCAGGGGATAGATACGCAGTATTTT	CASSLGQGIDTQYF
-	TRBV12-5	-	TRBJ2-1	TGTGCTAGTGGTTTGGTAATAACAAACAATGAGCAGTTCTTC	CASGLVITNNEQFF
once	TRBV6-5	TRBD1	TRBJ2-7	TGTGCCAGCAGTTCCAGCCGGGACAGGGTCTACGAGCAGTACTTC	CASSSSRDRVYEQYF
few	TRBV20-1	-	TRBJ1-5	TGCAGTGCTAGAGATCCCGGTACGGGGGGTCAGCCCCAGCATTTT	CSARDPGTGGQPQHF
few	TRBV7-2	-	TRBJ2-1	TGTGCCAGCAGCTTGAGCGGGCGGTACAATGAGCAGTTCTTC	CASSLSGRYNEQFF
-	TRBV3-1	TRBD2	TRBJ2-1	TGTGCCAGCAGCCAAGGCGGGAGACGTGACAATGAGCAGTTCTTC	CASSQGGRRDNEQFF
few	TRBV9	TRBD2	TRBJ2-7	TGTGCCAGCAGTCGTAGTGTAGGACTAGCGGGGATCGGCGAGCAGTACTTC	CASSRSVGLAGIGEQYF
once	TRBV12-3/TRBV12-4	-	TRBJ2-5	TGTGCCAGCACATCCCGCGGCGGGTTCAGAGAGACCCAGTACTTC	CASTSRGGFRETQYF
-	TRBV2	TRBD1	TRBJ2-5	TGTGCCAGCAGTCGGGACAGGTCGATTCAAGAGACCCAGTACTTC	CASSRDRSIQETQYF
few	TRBV20-1	TRBD2	TRBJ2-3	TGCAGTGCCATGGGGCTAGCGGGAGGCTCAGATACGCAGTATTTT	CSAMGLAGGSDTQYF
-	TRBV21-1	-	TRBJ2-5	TGTGCCAGCAGCAAAGCTGGTAGGGCGGGAGGGCCAGGAGAGACCCAGTACTTC	CASSKAGRAGGPGETQYF
-	TRBV6-1	-	TRBJ2-1	TGTGCCAGCAGCGGGAATTTGGACGATGAGCAGTTCTTC	CASSGNLDDEQFF
-	TRBV20-1	-	TRBJ2-1	TGCAGTTGCAACCGACTAGGAGCGGGACATAATGAGCAGTTCTTC	CSCNRLGAGHNEQFF
-	TRBV6-1	-	TRBJ2-1	TGTGCCAGCACCATATGGGGTTCCGGGGGCAATGAGCAGTTCTTC	CASTIWGSGGNEQFF
-	TRBV7-9	-	TRBJ2-7	TGTGCCAGCAGCCAGGGCTGGGGCGAGCAGTACTTC	CASSQGWGEQYF
few	TRBV20-1	TRBD2	TRBJ2-4	TGCAGTGTAGTTGAGCGGGAGTCAGGATACATTCAGTACTTC	CSVVERESGYIQYF
-	TRBV5-1	-	TRBJ2-3	TGCGCCAGCAGCTTGGGACATAGCTACACAGATACGCAGTATTTT	CASSLGHSYTDTQYF
-	TRBV5-1	-	TRBJ2-1	TGCGCCAGCAGCTTGTTACTTGAGAAGGGTCGCAATGAGCAGTTCTTC	CASSLLLEKGRNEQFF
few	TRBV3-1	TRBD2	TRBJ2-7	TGTGCCAGCAGCCGTGAAGGGACTAGACCCTACGAGCAGTACTTC	CASSREGTRPYEQYF
-	TRBV14	-	TRBJ1-2	TGTGCCAGCAGCCCAAAGAACAGGAACTATGGCTACACCTTC	CASSPKNRNYGYTF
once	TRBV7-2	TRBD2	TRBJ2-7	TGTGCCAGCACCAGGGAGGCGGGAGTTGGATACGAGCAGTACTTC	CASTREAGVGYEQYF
few	TRBV29-1	-	TRBJ2-7	TGCAGCGTGGGGCAGGGATTCTACGAGCAGTACTTC	CSVGQGFYEQYF
-	TRBV20-1	TRBD2	TRBJ2-1	TGCAGTGCTAGAGATCCCCCTAGCGGATACAATGAGCAGTTCTTC	CSARDPPSGYNEQFF
many	TRBV12-3/TRBV12-4	-	TRBJ1-2	TGTGCCAGCAGCCTGCACAGTGGTGGCTACACCTTC	CASSLHSGGYTF
few	TRBV7-3	-	TRBJ2-7	TGTGCCAGCAGCTTAAACGGCTACGAGCAGTACTTC	CASSLNGYEQYF
-	TRBV9	TRBD2	TRBJ2-5	TGTGCCAGCAGCGTAGGCCAGCGGGAGAGCAATGAGCAGTACTTC	CASSVGQRESNEQYF
once	TRBV12-3/TRBV12-4	-	TRBJ1-2	TGTGCCAGCAGTCCGTGGACAGAACCCAAAGGCTACACCTTC	CASSPWTEPKGYTF
-	TRBV11-1	TRBD1	TRBJ2-1	TGTGCCAGCAGCGCCCGACAGGGTCGGGCGATGGATGAGCAGTTCTTC	CASSARQGRAMDEQFF
-	TRBV7-2	-	TRBJ2-1	TGTGCCAGCAGCTTTCCGGTGGGTGTGGTCAATGAGCAGTTCTTC	CASSFPVGVVNEQFF